This T cell receptor (beta chain) was found in a study of T cells expressing NK-cell markers. Across the whole study: There were seven HCMV-seropositive donors and one seronegative donor among the eight sequenced. Regarding the study as a whole: Whether expanded NKG2C+ T cell clones were HCMV-specific remained unclear. In several donors, dominant clonotypes made up about 28.3-65% of CD3+CD56-NKG2C+ cells.

Germline V gives CDR1 ENHRY, CDR2 SYGVKD. This CDR3 region has 14 residues. A remark on this clonotype: Its antigen remains unknown.

TCR beta cDNA was generated via 5'RACE template switching incorporating UMIs. Following a re-call of the 5' RACE reads, TCRdb has one entry per CDR3 protein and lacks DNA. The table for this sample gives about 460,000 distinct CDR3 sequences. The sequenced sample was blood T cells: a sorted CD56 or NKG2C T cell subset, CD4+ or CD8+ T cells, or bulk PBMC T cells (not recorded which). The TCR comes from a woman aged 45-65 years in good health. This chain connects TRBV10-3 to TRBJ2-5; lacking DNA, the TRBD1 call made by TCRdb goes unchecked. The chain's CDR3 is CAISEGGPLGTQYF.